Below, one T cell receptor beta chain is given with its context. The antigen remains unidentified. UMIs were attached via template switching, each with a 6-nucleotide sample barcode. TCRdb re-analyzed the 5' RACE reads; it lists each CDR3 protein once, without DNA. The table for this sample gives about 350,000 distinct CDR3 sequences. The germline V gene has CDR1 LNHDA and CDR2 SQIVND (reference sequence). The CDR3 has 15 amino acids. The entry originates in a study of monozygotic twins with inflammatory bowel disease. Donors each contributed one blood sample measuring under 3 ml. Findings of the study overall: A single strong IBD-associated signal or clonotype was not supported by the findings. Healthy twins shared more clonotypes with others than IBD patients, most markedly active ones.

What was sequenced was blood. This sequence originates from a human donor with ulcerative colitis or Crohn's disease, or a healthy co-twin of an affected twin (not recorded which). This rearrangement joins TRBV19 to TRBJ1-5; the D call of TRBD1 rests on TCRdb alone, since no DNA is present to check it. CDR3 residues: CASETRTPSNQPQHF.